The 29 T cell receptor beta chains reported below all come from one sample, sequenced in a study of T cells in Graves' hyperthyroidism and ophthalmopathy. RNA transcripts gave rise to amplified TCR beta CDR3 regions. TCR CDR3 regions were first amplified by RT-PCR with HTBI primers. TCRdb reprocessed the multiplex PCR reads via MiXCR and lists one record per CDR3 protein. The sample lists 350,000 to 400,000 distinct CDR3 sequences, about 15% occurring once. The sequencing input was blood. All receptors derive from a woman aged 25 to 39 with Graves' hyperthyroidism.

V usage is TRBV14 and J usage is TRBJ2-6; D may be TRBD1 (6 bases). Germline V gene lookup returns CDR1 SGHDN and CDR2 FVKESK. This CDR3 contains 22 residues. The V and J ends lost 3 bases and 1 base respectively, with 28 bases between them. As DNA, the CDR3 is TGTGCCAGCAGCCATCCGACCGAACAGGGCACGCTCCTGGGTTCTGGGGCCAACGTCCTGACTTTC. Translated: CASSHPTEQGTLLGSGANVLTF. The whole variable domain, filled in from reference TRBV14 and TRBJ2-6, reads EAGVTQFPSHSVIEKGQTVTLRCDPISGHDNLYWYRRVMGKEIKFLLHFVKESKQDESGMPNNRFLAERTGGTYSTLKVQPAELEDSGVYFCASSHPTEQGTLLGSGANVLTFGAGSRLTVL.

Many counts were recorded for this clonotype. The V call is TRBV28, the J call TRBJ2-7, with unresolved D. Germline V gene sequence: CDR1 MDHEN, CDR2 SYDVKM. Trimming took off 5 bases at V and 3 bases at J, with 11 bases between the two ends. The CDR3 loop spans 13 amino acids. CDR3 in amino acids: CASSPGHFYEQYF. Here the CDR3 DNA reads TGTGCCAGCAGTCCCGGTCATTTCTACGAGCAGTACTTC.

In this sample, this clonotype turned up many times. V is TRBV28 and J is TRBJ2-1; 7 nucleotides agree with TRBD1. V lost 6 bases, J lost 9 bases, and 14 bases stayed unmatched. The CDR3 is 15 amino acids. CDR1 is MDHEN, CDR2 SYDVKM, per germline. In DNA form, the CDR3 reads TGTGCCAGCAGCTACAGGGGTCGCGGTTGGGGTGAGCAGTTCTTC. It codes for CASSYRGRGWGEQFF.

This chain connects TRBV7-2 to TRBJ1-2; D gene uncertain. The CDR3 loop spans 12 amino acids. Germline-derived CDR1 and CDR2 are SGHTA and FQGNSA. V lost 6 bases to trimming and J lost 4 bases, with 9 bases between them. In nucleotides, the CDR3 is TGTGCCAGCAGTACGAATATCTATGGCTACACCTTC. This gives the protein CASSTNIYGYTF.

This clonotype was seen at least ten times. The CDR3 DNA follows: TGTGCCACCAGTGATGTAGCGGGACTCTACAATGAGCAGTTCTTC. This encodes CATSDVAGLYNEQFF. V is TRBV24-1 and J is TRBJ2-1; 8 nucleotides agree with TRBD2. Germline V gene lookup returns CDR1 KGHDR and CDR2 SFDVKD. The trim removed 3 bases at V and 3 bases at J, leaving 3 bases unmatched. The length of the CDR3 is 15 residues.

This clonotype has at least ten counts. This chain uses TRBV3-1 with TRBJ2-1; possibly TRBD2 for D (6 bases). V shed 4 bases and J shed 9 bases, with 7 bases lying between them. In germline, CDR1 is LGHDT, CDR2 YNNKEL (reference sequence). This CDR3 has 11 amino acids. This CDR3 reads CASSRSGEQFF. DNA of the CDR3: TGTGCCAGCAGCCGTAGCGGTGAGCAGTTCTTC.

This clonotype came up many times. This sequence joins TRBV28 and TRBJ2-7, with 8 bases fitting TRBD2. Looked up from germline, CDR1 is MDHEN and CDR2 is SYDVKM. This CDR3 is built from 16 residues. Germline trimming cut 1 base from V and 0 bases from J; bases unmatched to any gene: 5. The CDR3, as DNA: TGTGCCAGCAGTTTATCTCTAGCGGGCAGCTCCTACGAGCAGTACTTC. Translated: CASSLSLAGSSYEQYF.

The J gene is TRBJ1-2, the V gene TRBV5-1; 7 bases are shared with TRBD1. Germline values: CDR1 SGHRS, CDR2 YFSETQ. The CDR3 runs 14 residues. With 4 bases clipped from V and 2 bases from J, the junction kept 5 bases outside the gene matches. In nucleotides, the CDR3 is TGCGCCAGCAGCCGGGGACAGCAAAACTATGGCTACACCTTC. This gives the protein CASSRGQQNYGYTF.

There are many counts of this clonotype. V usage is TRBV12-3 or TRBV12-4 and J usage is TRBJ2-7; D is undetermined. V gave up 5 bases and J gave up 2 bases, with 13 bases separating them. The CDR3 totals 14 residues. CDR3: CASSTTTNPYEQYF. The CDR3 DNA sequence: TGTGCCAGCAGTACCACGACCAACCCCTACGAGCAGTACTTC.

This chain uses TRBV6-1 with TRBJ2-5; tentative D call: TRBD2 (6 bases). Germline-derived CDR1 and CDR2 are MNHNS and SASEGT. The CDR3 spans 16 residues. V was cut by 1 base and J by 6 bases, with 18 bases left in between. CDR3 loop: CASSEVGGMKVQTQYF. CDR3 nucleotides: TGTGCCAGCAGTGAAGTTGGCGGGATGAAGGTTCAGACCCAGTACTTC.

Here the CDR3 DNA reads TGCGCCAGCAGCCAAGAGGGCGGCAGGGTTGGGGTCTACGAGCAGTACTTC. It encodes CASSQEGGRVGVYEQYF. The chain is built from TRBV4-1 and TRBJ2-7; TRBD1 might be the D (5 bases). Germline assignment: CDR1 MGHRA and CDR2 YSYEKL. V gave up 0 bases and J gave up 3 bases, with 18 bases separating them. The CDR3 is 17 amino acids.

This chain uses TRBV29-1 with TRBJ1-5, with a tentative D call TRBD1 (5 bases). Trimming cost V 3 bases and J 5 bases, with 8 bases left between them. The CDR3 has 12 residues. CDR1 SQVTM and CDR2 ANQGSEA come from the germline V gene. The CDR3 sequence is CSVEGQHQPQHF. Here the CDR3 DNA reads TGCAGCGTTGAGGGGCAGCATCAGCCCCAGCATTTT.

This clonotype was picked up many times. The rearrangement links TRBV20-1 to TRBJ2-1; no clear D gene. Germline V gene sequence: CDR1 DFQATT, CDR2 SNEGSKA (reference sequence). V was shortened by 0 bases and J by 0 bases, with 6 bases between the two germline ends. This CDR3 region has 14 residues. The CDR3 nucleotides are TGCAGTGCTAGAGATAGGATCTCCTACAATGAGCAGTTCTTC. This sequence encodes CSARDRISYNEQFF.

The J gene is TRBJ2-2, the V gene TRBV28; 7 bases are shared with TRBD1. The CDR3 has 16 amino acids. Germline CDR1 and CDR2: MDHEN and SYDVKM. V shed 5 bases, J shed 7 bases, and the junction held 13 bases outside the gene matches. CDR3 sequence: CASSPTGRGYSGELFF. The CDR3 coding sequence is TGTGCCAGCAGTCCCACGGGCAGGGGGTACAGCGGGGAGCTGTTTTTT.

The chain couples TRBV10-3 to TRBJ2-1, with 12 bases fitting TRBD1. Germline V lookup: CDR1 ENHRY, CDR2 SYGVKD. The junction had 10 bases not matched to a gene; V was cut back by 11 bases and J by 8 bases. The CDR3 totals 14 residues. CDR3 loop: CASGDRGRRDEQFF. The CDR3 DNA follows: TGTGCCTCGGGGGACAGGGGGCGCAGGGATGAGCAGTTCTTC.

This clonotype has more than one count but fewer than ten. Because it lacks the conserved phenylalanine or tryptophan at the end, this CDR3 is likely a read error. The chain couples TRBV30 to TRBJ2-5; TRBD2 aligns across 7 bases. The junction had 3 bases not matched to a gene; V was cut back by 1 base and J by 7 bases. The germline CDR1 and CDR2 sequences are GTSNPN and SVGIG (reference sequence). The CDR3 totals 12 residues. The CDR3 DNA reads TGTGCCTGGAGTGGGGGGGAGGGGACCCAGTACCTC. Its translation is CAWSGGEGTQYL.

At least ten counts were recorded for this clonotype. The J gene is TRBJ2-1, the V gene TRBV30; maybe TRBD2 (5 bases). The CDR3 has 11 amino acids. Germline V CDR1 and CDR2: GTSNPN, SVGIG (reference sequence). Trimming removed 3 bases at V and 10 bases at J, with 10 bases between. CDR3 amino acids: CAWRDLLEQFF. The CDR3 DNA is TGTGCCTGGAGGGACTTGCTAGAGCAGTTCTTC.

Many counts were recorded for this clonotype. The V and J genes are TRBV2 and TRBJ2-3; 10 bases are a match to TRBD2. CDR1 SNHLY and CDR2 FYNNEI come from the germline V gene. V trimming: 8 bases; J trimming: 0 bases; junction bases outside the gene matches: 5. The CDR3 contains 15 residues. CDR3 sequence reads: CASVQREGSTDTQYF. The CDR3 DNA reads TGTGCCAGCGTCCAGCGGGAGGGTAGCACAGATACGCAGTATTTT.

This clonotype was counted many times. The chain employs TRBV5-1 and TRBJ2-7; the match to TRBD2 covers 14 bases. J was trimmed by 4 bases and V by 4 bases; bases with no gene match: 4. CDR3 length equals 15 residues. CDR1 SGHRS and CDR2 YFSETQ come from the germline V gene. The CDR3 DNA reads TGCGCCAGCAGCGCGACTAGCGGGAGGGCTTACGAGCAGTACTTC. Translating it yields CASSATSGRAYEQYF. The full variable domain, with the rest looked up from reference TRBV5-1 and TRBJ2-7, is KAGVTQTPRYLIKTRGQQVTLSCSPISGHRSVSWYQQTPGQGLQFLFEYFSETQRNKGNFPGRFSGRQFSNSRSEMNVSTLELGDSALYLCASSATSGRAYEQYFGPGTRLTVT.

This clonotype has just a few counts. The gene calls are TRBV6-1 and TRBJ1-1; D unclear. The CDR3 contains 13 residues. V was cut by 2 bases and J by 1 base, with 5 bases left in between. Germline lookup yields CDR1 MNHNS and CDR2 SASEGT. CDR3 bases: TGTGCCAGCAGTGAACACCAGAACACTGAAGCTTTCTTT. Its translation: CASSEHQNTEAFF.

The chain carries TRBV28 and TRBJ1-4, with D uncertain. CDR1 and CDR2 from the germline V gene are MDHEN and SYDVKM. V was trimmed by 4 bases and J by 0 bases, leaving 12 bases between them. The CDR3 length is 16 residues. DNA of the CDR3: TGTGCCAGCAGTTATGGGCTACGAACAACTAATGAAAAACTGTTTTTT. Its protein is CASSYGLRTTNEKLFF.

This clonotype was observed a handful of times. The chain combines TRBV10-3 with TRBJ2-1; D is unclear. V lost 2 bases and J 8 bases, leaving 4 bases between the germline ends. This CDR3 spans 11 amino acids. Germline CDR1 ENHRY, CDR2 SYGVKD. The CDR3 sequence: CAISESYEQFF. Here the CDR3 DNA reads TGTGCCATCAGTGAGAGCTATGAGCAGTTCTTC.

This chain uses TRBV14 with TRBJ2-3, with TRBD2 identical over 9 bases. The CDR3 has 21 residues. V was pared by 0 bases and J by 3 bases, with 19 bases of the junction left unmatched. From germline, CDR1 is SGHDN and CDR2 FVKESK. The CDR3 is CASSQDRPWASGVVPTDTQYF. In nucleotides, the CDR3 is TGTGCCAGCAGCCAAGATCGGCCGTGGGCTAGCGGGGTGGTGCCGACAGATACGCAGTATTTT.

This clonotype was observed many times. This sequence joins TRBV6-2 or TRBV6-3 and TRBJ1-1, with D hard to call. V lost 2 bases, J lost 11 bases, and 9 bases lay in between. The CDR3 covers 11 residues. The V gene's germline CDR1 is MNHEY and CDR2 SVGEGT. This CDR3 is CASSYGPGAFF. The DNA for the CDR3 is TGTGCCAGCAGTTACGGTCCTGGGGCTTTCTTT.

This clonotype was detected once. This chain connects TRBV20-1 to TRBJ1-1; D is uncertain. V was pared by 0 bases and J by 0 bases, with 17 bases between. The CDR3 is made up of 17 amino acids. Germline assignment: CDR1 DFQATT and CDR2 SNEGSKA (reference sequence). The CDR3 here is CSARDRRYGKMNTEAFF. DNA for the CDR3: TGCAGTGCTAGAGACAGGCGGTACGGTAAAATGAACACTGAAGCTTTCTTT.

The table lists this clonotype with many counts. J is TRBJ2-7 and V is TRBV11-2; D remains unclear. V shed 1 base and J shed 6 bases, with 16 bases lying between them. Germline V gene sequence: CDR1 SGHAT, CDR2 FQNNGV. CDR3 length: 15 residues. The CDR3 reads CASSLGPVVDAEQYF. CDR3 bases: TGTGCCAGCAGCTTAGGTCCGGTAGTAGATGCCGAGCAGTACTTC.

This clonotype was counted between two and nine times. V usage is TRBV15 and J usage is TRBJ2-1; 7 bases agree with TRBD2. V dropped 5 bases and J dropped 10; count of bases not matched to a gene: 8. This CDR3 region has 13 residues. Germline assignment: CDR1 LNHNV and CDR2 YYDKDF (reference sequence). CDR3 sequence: CATSLFAGEEQFF. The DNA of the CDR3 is TGTGCCACCAGCTTATTTGCGGGAGAGGAGCAGTTCTTC.

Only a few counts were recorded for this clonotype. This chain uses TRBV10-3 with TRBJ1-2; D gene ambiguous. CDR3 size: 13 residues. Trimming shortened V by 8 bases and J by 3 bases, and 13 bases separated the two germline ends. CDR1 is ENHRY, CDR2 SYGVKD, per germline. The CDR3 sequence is CAIRIGGDYGYTF. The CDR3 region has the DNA TGTGCCATCCGTATTGGCGGAGACTATGGCTACACCTTC.

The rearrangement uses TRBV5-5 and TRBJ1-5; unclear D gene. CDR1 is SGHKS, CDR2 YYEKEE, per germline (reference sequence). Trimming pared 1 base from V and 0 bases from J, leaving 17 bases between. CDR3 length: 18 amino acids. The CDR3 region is CASSLLGPTGYSNQPQHF. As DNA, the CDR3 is TGTGCCAGCAGCTTGTTGGGCCCTACCGGGTATAGCAATCAGCCCCAGCATTTT. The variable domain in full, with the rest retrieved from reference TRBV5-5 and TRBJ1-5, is DAGVTQSPTHLIKTRGQQVTLRCSPISGHKSVSWYQQVLGQGPQFIFQYYEKEERGRGNFPDRFSARQFPNYSSELNVNALLLGDSALYLCASSLLGPTGYSNQPQHFGDGTRLSIL.